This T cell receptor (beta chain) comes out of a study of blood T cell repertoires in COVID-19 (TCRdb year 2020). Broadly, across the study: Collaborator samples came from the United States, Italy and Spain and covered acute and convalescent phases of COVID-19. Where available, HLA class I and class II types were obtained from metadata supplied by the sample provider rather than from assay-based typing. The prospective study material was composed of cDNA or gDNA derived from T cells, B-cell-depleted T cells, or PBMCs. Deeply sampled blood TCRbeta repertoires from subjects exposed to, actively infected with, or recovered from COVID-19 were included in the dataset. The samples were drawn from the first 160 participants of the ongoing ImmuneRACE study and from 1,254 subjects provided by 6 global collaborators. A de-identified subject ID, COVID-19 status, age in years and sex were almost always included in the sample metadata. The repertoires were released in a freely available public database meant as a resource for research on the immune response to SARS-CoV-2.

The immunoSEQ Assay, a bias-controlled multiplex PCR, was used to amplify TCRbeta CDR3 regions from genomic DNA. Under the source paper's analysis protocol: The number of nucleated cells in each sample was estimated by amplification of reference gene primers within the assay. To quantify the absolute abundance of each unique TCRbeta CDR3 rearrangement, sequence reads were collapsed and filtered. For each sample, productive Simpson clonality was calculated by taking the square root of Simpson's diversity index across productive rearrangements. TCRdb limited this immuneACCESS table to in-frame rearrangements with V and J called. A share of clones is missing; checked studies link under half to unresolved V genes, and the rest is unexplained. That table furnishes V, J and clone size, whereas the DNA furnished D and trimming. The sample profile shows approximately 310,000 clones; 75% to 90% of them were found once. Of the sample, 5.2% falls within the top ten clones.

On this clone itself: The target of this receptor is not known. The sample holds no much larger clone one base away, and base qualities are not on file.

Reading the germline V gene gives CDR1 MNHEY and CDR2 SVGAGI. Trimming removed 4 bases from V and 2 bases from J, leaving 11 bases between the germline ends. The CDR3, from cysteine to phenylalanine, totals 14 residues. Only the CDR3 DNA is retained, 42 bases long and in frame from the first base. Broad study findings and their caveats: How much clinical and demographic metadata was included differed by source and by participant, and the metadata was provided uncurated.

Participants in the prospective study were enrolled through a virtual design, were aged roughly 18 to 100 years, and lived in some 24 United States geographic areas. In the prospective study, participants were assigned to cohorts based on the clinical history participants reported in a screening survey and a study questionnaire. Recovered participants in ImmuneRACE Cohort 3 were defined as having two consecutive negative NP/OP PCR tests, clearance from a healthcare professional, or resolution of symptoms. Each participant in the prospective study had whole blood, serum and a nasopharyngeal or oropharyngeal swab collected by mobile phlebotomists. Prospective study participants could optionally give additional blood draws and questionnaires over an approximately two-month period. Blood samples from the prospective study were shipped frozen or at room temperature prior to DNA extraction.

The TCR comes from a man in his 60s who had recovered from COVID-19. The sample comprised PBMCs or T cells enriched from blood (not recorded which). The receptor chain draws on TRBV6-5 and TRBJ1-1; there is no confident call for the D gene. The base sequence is TGTGCCAGCAGTTTACAGATCAGAAACACTGAAGCTTTCTTT. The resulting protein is CASSLQIRNTEAFF.